A single sample gave rise to the 4 T cell receptor beta chains below, sequenced in a study of regulatory T cells in long-lasting Graves disease (dated by TCRdb to 2020 to 2023). Receptors were amplified or captured by multiplex PCR. The instrument given in TCRdb is Illumina HiSeq 4000. To build TCR beta libraries, CDR3 regions were amplified by Arm-PCR using iRepertoire HTBI primers. The public reads were quality trimmed at Q25 with fastp and then assembled into clones with MiXCR by TCRdb, keeping productive beta chains. Rows with one shared CDR3 protein collapse into an entry with the most common genes and DNA. This sample holds approximately 380,000 distinct CDR3 sequences; 20% to 25% were observed only once. In total, the top ten clones hold less than 25% of the sample. The time point label, read with the paper, signifies: persistent/refractory GD, antithyroid drugs over 5 years with positive TRAb. For both TCR sequencing and RNA sequencing, RNA was extracted from PBMCs using TRIzol.

Material: peripheral blood mononuclear cells (PBMCs), obtained when the disease was refractory, from a patient treated with antithyroid drugs. These receptors were obtained from a female donor with Graves disease.

This clonotype was picked up many times. CDR3 bases: TGTGCCAGCAGTTTCCTCAGGGGGCTAAACACTGAAGCTTTCTTT. Translation: CASSFLRGLNTEAFF. This chain connects TRBV12-3 or TRBV12-4 to TRBJ1-1, with 8 bases matching TRBD1. The CDR3 loop spans 15 amino acids. V shed 3 bases, J shed 2 bases, and the junction held 5 bases outside the gene matches.

V and J are TRBV7-9 and TRBJ2-1; 10 bases line up with TRBD2. The CDR3 is made up of 14 amino acids. CDR1 and CDR2 from the germline V gene are SEHNR and FQNEAQ (reference sequence). J gave up 10 bases and V 2 bases, and 5 bases lay outside the gene matches. The CDR3 reads CASSLTGTSAEQFF. CDR3 in DNA: TGTGCCAGCAGCTTAACCGGGACTAGCGCCGAGCAGTTCTTC. Full variable domain (missing parts from reference TRBV7-9 and TRBJ2-1): DTGVSQNPRHKITKRGQNVTFRCDPISEHNRLYWYRQTLGQGPEFLTYFQNEAQLEKSRLLSDRFSAERPKGSFSTLEIQRTEQGDSAMYLCASSLTGTSAEQFFGPGTRLTVL.

A few counts support this clonotype. This chain joins TRBV25-1 and TRBJ1-3; tentative D call: TRBD1 (5 bases). Germline values: CDR1 MGHDK, CDR2 SYGVNS. Trimming took 2 bases from V and 4 from J, leaving 9 bases between them. The CDR3 is 14 amino acids. This CDR3 is CASSEGGGGNTIYF. CDR3 DNA: TGTGCCAGCAGTGAAGGGGGAGGAGGAAACACCATATATTTT. The full variable domain, its missing parts supplied by reference TRBV25-1 and TRBJ1-3, is EADIYQTPRYLVIGTGKKITLECSQTMGHDKMYWYQQDPGMELHLIHYSYGVNSTEKGDLSSESTVSRIRTEHFPLTLESARPSHTSQYLCASSEGGGGNTIYFGEGSWLTVV.

This clonotype was detected many times. The gene calls are TRBV6-9 and TRBJ2-2; 13 bases line up with TRBD2. The germline gives CDR1 MNHGY, CDR2 SVAAGI. The V gene end was trimmed by 0 bases and the J gene end by 4 bases; junction bases not matched to a gene: 11. CDR3 size: 20 residues. This chain's CDR3 is CASSYSKTSGRLSRTGELFF. The CDR3 DNA reads as TGTGCCAGCAGTTATTCAAAGACTAGCGGGAGGCTCTCGCGCACCGGGGAGCTGTTTTTT.